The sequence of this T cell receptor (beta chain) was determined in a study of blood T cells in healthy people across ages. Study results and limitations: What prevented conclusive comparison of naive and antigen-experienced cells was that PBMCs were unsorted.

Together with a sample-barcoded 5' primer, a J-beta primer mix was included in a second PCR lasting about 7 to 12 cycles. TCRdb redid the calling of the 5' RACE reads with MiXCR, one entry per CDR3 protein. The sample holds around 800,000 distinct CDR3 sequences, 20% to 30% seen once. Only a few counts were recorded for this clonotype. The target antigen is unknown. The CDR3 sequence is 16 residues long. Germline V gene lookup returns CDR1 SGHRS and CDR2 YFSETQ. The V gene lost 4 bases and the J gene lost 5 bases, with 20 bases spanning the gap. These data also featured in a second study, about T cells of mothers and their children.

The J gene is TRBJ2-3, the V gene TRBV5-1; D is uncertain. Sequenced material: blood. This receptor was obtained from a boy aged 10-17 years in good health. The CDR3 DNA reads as TGCGCCAGCAGCCCCGGACCCTACACCACCGTAGATACGCAGTATTTT. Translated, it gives CASSPGPYTTVDTQYF.